Presented here are 19 T cell receptor beta chains from one specimen sequenced in a study of cytomegalovirus exposure and HLA in healthy donors. Data came from immunoSEQ multiplex PCR; TCRdb stores just in-frame clones and leaves some out. The repertoire includes about 200,000 clones, less than 85% of them detected once, and around 5.4% sits in the top ten. Sample: PBMCs. These receptors all come from a woman under 30 in good health and CMV-seronegative.

V and J are TRBV7-2 and TRBJ2-7; D might be TRBD1 (5 bases). Germline V lookup: CDR1 SGHTA, CDR2 FQGNSA. V shed 2 bases and J shed 5 bases, with 10 bases lying between them. This CDR3 has 13 amino acids. The CDR3 spells CASSLQGRDEQYF. Written as DNA, the CDR3 is TGTGCCAGCAGCTTACAGGGCAGGGACGAGCAGTACTTC.

The rearrangement links TRBV10-2 to TRBJ1-6; weak D call: TRBD1 (6 bases). This CDR3 has 15 amino acids. Germline CDR1 WSHSY, CDR2 SAAADI. Trimming shortened V by 2 bases and J by 2 bases, and 7 bases separated the two germline ends. The CDR3 sequence is CASSEQGTYNSPLHF. The CDR3 nucleotides read TGCGCCAGCAGTGAGCAGGGGACCTATAATTCACCCCTCCACTTT.

The chain is built from TRBV9 and TRBJ1-2; 9 bases match TRBD1. The germline gives CDR1 SGDLS, CDR2 YYNGEE. This CDR3 has 16 amino acids. The junction had 11 bases not matched to a gene; V was cut back by 0 bases and J by 8 bases. In DNA form, the CDR3 reads TGTGCCAGCAGCGTAGCCCCGGGACAGGGAATGAAGGGCTACACCTTC. It specifies CASSVAPGQGMKGYTF. Variable domain in full (rest from reference TRBV9 and TRBJ1-2): DSGVTQTPKHLITATGQRVTLRCSPRSGDLSVYWYQQSLDQGLQFLIQYYNGEERAKGNILERFSAQQFPDLHSELNLSSLELGDSALYFCASSVAPGQGMKGYTFGSGTRLTVV.

This rearrangement joins TRBV10-2 to TRBJ2-5; D is perhaps TRBD1 or TRBD2 (5 bases each). The germline V gene has CDR1 WSHSY and CDR2 SAAADI. Trimming cost V 11 bases and J 0 bases, with 13 bases left between them. This CDR3 is built from 13 residues. The CDR3 DNA is TGCGCCGCTGGGACCGAGCACCAAGAGACCCAGTACTTC. Translated, it gives CAAGTEHQETQYF.

The chain couples TRBV11-2 to TRBJ2-7; perhaps TRBD2 as D (6 bases). The germline gives CDR1 SGHAT, CDR2 FQNNGV. V gave up 5 bases and J gave up 7 bases, with 18 bases separating them. CDR3 length: 14 residues. The CDR3 DNA is TGTGCCAGCAGCCCAATAGTCGGGGGTTGGGAGCAGTACTTC. The encoded protein is CASSPIVGGWEQYF.

This sequence joins TRBV9 and TRBJ1-5, with TRBD1 as a possible D gene (5 bases). This CDR3 is built from 15 residues. Germline loops: CDR1 SGDLS, CDR2 YYNGEE. Trimming left V 4 bases short and J 7 bases short, with 18 bases between. The CDR3: CASSPGGGDDQPQHF. DNA of the CDR3: TGTGCCAGCAGCCCGGGTGGAGGGGATGACCAGCCCCAGCATTTT.

V is TRBV11-1 and J is TRBJ2-5, with 10 bases lining up with TRBD1. CDR3 length: 14 amino acids. V was pared by 5 bases and J by 7 bases, with 7 bases of the junction left unmatched. CDR1 is SGHAT, CDR2 FQDESV, per germline (reference sequence). This chain's CDR3 is CASSPGQGMWTQYF. For the CDR3, the DNA is TGTGCCAGCAGCCCGGGACAGGGGATGTGGACCCAGTACTTC.

This clone was detected only once. The gene calls are TRBV6-6 and TRBJ1-6; 8 bases align to TRBD1. The trim removed 11 bases at V and 7 bases at J, leaving 10 bases unmatched. CDR3 length: 14 residues. Germline loops: CDR1 MNHNY, CDR2 SVGAGI (reference sequence). Here the CDR3 DNA reads TGTGCCGCGTCAGGGGGCGCAGAGAATTCACCCCTCCACTTT. Its translation is CAASGGAENSPLHF.

The chain employs TRBV7-2 and TRBJ1-5; possible D gene TRBD1, 5 bases. V gave up 0 bases and J gave up 7 bases, with 16 bases separating them. Germline V gene sequence: CDR1 SGHTA, CDR2 FQGNSA. This CDR3 is built from 16 residues. In DNA form, the CDR3 reads TGTGCCAGCAGCTTAGCGCGGCGAGGAGGGGAACAGCCCCAGCATTTT. Protein product: CASSLARRGGEQPQHF.

This chain joins TRBV19 and TRBJ1-5; 9 nucleotides align to TRBD1. Germline CDR1 and CDR2: LNHDA and SQIVND (reference sequence). V dropped 3 bases and J dropped 7; count of bases not matched to a gene: 10. This CDR3 has 16 residues. The DNA of the CDR3 is TGTGCCAGTAGTATGTATGGGACAGGGATTCGCCAGCCCCAGCATTTT. This gives the protein CASSMYGTGIRQPQHF.

This clone has only one observation. In the same sample, other DNA sequences code for this CDR3. The V and J genes are TRBV9 and TRBJ1-2; no clear D. CDR3 length: 13 residues. CDR1 and CDR2 (germline): SGDLS, YYNGEE. V gave up 0 bases and J gave up 6 bases, with 9 bases separating them. DNA for the CDR3: TGTGCCAGCAGCGTAGAAGGGCTGGATGGCTACACCTTC. Residues: CASSVEGLDGYTF.

The CDR3 DNA is TGTGCCACCTCTCGTGGGGTGACTGAAGCTTTCTTT. Residues: CATSRGVTEAFF. This chain uses TRBV19 with TRBJ1-1, with D unresolved. The length of the CDR3 is 12 residues. V was trimmed by 10 bases and J by 5 bases, leaving 14 bases between them. Germline lookup yields CDR1 LNHDA and CDR2 SQIVND (reference sequence).

The V and J genes are TRBV20-1 and TRBJ2-1; D unclear. The CDR3 extends over 11 amino acids. Germline assignment: CDR1 DFQATT and CDR2 SNEGSKA (reference sequence). V was shortened by 2 bases and J by 6 bases, with 5 bases between the two germline ends. The CDR3 protein is CSARFINEQFF. For the CDR3, the DNA is TGCAGTGCTAGATTTATCAATGAGCAGTTCTTC.

This chain joins TRBV14 and TRBJ2-7; D remains ambiguous. The CDR3 is made up of 11 amino acids. The V and J ends lost 0 bases and 4 bases respectively, with 1 base between them. Germline values: CDR1 SGHDN, CDR2 FVKESK. The CDR3 spells CASSQEYEQYF. CDR3 sequence (DNA): TGTGCCAGCAGCCAAGAGTACGAGCAGTACTTC.

The chain is built from TRBV2 and TRBJ2-1; possible D gene TRBD1, 5 bases. CDR1 is SNHLY, CDR2 FYNNEI, per germline. The V end was cut by 7 bases, the J end by 6 bases, with 16 bases between. CDR3 size: 14 residues. In nucleotides, the CDR3 is TGTGCCAGCACCAGACAGTTATCTGCCAATGAGCAGTTCTTC. It is translated as CASTRQLSANEQFF.

The V call is TRBV6-6, the J call TRBJ1-5, with no clear D. Germline-derived CDR1 and CDR2 are MNHNY and SVGAGI (reference sequence). CDR3 length: 14 residues. Trimming took 5 bases from V and 8 from J, leaving 16 bases between them. CDR3 nucleotides: TGTGCCAGCAGTCACGGCCTTAACCCGGAGCCCCAGCATTTT. Amino acids: CASSHGLNPEPQHF.

This rearrangement joins TRBV27 to TRBJ1-5, with TRBD1 matching 7 bases. Germline values: CDR1 MNHEY, CDR2 SMNVEV (reference sequence). The V and J ends lost 6 bases and 2 bases, in that order; junction bases with no gene match: 1. CDR3 length: 13 residues. The CDR3 region has the DNA TGTGCCAGCAGCACAGGGGGCAATCAGCCCCAGCATTTT. The encoded protein is CASSTGGNQPQHF.

This clone was recorded at least ten times. Other DNA sequences in this sample translate to the same CDR3. The chain employs TRBV6-1 and TRBJ2-7; 7 bases are a match to TRBD1. This CDR3 has 12 amino acids. The V gene's germline CDR1 is MNHNS and CDR2 SASEGT. The trim removed 6 bases at V and 6 bases at J, leaving 5 bases unmatched. The CDR3 protein is CASRLNRGEQYF. The CDR3 nucleotides read TGTGCCAGCAGGTTAAACAGGGGCGAGCAGTACTTC.

V is TRBV2 and J is TRBJ1-1; D is unresolved. Germline V CDR1 and CDR2: SNHLY, FYNNEI. The CDR3 consists of 16 residues. Between the trimmed V and J ends, which lost 7 bases and 1 base, there was a span of 19 bases. The chain's CDR3 is CASTPRDGGKNTEAFF. The CDR3, as DNA: TGTGCCAGCACTCCCAGAGACGGAGGAAAGAACACTGAAGCTTTCTTT. Supplemented by reference TRBV2 and TRBJ1-1, the full variable domain reads EPEVTQTPSHQVTQMGQEVILRCVPISNHLYFYWYRQILGQKVEFLVSFYNNEISEKSEIFDDQFSVERPDGSNFTLKIRSTKLEDSAMYFCASTPRDGGKNTEAFFGQGTRLTVV.